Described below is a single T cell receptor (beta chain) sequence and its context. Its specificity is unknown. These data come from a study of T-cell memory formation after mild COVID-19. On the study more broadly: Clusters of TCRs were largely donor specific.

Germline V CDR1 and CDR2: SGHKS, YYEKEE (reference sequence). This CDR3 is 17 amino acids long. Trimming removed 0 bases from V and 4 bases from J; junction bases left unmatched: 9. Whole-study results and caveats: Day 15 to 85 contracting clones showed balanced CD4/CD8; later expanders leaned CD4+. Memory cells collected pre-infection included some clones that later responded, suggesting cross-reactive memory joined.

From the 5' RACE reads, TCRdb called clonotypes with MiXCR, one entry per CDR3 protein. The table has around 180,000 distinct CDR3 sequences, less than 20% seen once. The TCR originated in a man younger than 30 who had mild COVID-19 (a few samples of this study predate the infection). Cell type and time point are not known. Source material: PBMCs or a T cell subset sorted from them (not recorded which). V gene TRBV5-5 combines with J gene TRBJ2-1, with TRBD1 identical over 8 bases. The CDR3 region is CASSLAPDRVAYNEQFF. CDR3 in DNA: TGTGCCAGCAGCTTGGCCCCGGACAGGGTTGCTTACAATGAGCAGTTCTTC.